This T cell receptor (beta chain) is drawn from a study of shared clonotypes between healthy human individuals. TCRdb's copy holds only in-frame clones and misses some; the assay was immunoSEQ multiplex PCR. The table lists a few million clones, around 90% of them singletons. Material: naive CD4+ T cells sorted from blood. Subset here: CD45RA+ positively selected. This TCR derives from a man younger than 35 in good health.

In nucleotides, the CDR3 is TGTGCCAGCAGTGACCGGCAGAGCTATAATTCACCCCTCCACTTT. Encoded protein: CASSDRQSYNSPLHF. This rearrangement joins TRBV6-1 to TRBJ1-6; no clear D gene. Germline CDR1 reads MNHNS; CDR2 reads SASEGT. Trimming removed 3 bases from V and 3 bases from J, with 9 bases in between. The CDR3 runs 15 residues.